The present TCR beta chain was sequenced within a study of control samples from healthy donors and cancer patients. Details on this clone: Within the sample, other DNA sequences also encode this same CDR3.

This CDR3 is 14 amino acids long. The germline V gene has CDR1 SGHDT and CDR2 YYEEEE. V was cut by 0 bases and J by 3 bases, with 7 bases left in between. Clones were read by immunoSEQ multiplex PCR, and TCRdb kept only the in-frame ones, dropping some. Among about 140,000 clones listed, 94% were seen once. Input material: blood. The sequence was obtained from a middle-aged man in good health. The chain joins TRBV5-6 to TRBJ1-5; maybe TRBD1 (5 bases). CDR3 DNA: TGTGCCAGCAGCTTGGCAGGGTCCAATCAGCCCCAGCATTTT. This encodes CASSLAGSNQPQHF.